The clone carrying this T cell receptor beta chain was observed a few times. Looked up from germline, CDR1 is LGHDT and CDR2 is YNNKEL (reference sequence). V shed 1 base and J shed 1 base, with 11 bases lying between them. This CDR3 has 15 residues. The data belong to a study of blood T cell repertoires in COVID-19. TCRdb keeps only in-frame clones here, not all; method: immunoSEQ multiplex PCR. The table has approximately 56,000 clones, 85% to 90% seen once. The TCR was taken from an older woman with COVID-19, enrolled during active disease. This rearrangement joins TRBV3-1 (or the pseudogene TRBV3-2) to TRBJ2-7; TRBD2 is a possible D gene (7 bases). Sequencing was performed on peripheral blood. The DNA of the CDR3 is TGTGCCAGCAGCCAAGGGGGGGGCCTTTCCTACGAGCAGTACTTC. Residues: CASSQGGGLSYEQYF.